This paragraph reports one T cell receptor (beta chain). Its specificity is not known. This sample was taken from a study of pediatric ulcerative colitis. Only in-frame clones appear in the TCRdb table, and some are missing; sequencing was by immunoSEQ multiplex PCR. The sample lists over 35,000 clones; 75% to 90% were seen once. General study results and limits: Rectal repertoires separated controls, mild-moderate and acute severe colitis. No controls had the two rectal clonotypes shared by ulcerative colitis patients.

V lost 8 bases, J lost 4 bases, and 14 bases lay in between. The germline gives CDR1 MDHEN, CDR2 SYDVKM. The CDR3 is made up of 13 amino acids. This rearrangement joins TRBV28 to TRBJ1-1; D gene uncertain. The sequence came from a girl under 18 with moderate ulcerative colitis. The sample consisted of blood. CDR3 coding DNA: TGTGCCAGCGGTCTAATGGGAGCCACTGAAGCTTTCTTT. Protein sequence: CASGLMGATEAFF.